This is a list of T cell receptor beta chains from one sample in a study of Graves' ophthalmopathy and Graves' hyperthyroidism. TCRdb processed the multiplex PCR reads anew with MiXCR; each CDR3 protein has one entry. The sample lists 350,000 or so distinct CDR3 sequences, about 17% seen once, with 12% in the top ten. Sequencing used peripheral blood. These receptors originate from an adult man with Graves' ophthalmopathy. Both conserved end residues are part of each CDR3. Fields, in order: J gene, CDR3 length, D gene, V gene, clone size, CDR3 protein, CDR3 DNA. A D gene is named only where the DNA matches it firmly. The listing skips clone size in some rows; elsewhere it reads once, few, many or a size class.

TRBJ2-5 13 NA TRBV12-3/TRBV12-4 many CASSFRSQETQYF TGTGCCAGCAGTTTTCGCAGCCAAGAGACCCAGTACTTC
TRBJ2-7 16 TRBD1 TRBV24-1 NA CATSDSWGQGVLGQYF TGTGCCACCAGTGATTCCTGGGGACAGGGTGTTCTCGGGCAGTACTTC
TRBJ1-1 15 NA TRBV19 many CASSIAGGLHTEAFF TGTGCCAGTAGTATAGCGGGAGGGCTGCACACTGAAGCTTTCTTT
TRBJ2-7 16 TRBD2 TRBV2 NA CASTGLAGVLTYEQYF TGTGCCAGCACCGGACTAGCGGGCGTCCTTACGTACGAGCAGTACTTC
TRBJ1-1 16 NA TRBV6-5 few CASSHKTRIMNTEAFF TGTGCCAGCAGTCACAAAACACGGATCATGAACACTGAAGCTTTCTTT
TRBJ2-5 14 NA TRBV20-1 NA CSASWAGEQETQYF TGCAGTGCTAGCTGGGCAGGTGAACAAGAGACACAGTACTTC
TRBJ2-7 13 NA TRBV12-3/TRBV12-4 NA CASSFETGVEQYF TGTGCCAGCAGTTTCGAGACTGGCGTCGAGCAGTACTTC
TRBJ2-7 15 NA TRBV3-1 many CASSTSIGVGYEQYF TGTGCCAGCAGCACCTCGATAGGAGTAGGCTACGAGCAGTACTTC
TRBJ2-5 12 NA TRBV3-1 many CASGRVGETQYF TGTGCCAGCGGCAGGGTTGGGGAGACCCAGTACTTC
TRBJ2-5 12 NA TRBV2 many CASLVTVETQYF TGTGCCAGCCTAGTAACGGTAGAGACCCAGTACTTC
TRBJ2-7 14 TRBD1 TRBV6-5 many CASVTTGGGYEQYF TGTGCCAGCGTTACTACAGGGGGCGGCTACGAGCAGTACTTC
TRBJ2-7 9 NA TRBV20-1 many CSATYEQYF TGCAGTGCTACATACGAGCAGTACTTC
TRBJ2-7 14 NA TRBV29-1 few CSVEDSPSGNEQYF TGCAGCGTTGAAGATTCACCTTCGGGGAACGAGCAGTACTTC
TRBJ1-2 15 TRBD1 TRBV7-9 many CASSEGTGVFYGYTF TGTGCCAGCAGCGAAGGGACAGGGGTTTTCTATGGCTACACCTTC
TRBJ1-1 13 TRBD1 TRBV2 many CASDRAVNTEAFF TGTGCCAGCGACAGGGCCGTGAACACTGAAGCTTTCTTT
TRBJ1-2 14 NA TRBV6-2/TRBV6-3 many CASTPTGRIYGYTF TGTGCCAGCACCCCTACAGGGAGGATCTATGGCTACACCTTC
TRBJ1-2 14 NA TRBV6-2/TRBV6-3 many CASSYPGLGYGYTF TGTGCCAGCAGTTACCCAGGGTTGGGTTATGGCTACACCTTC
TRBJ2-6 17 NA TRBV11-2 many CASSLIRTRSGANVLTF TGTGCCAGCAGCTTAATTCGGACACGTAGTGGGGCCAACGTCCTGACTTTC
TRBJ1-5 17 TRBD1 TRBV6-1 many CASSVGTGGYPNQPQHF TGTGCCAGCAGTGTCGGGACAGGGGGCTATCCCAATCAGCCCCAGCATTTT
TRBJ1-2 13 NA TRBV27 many CASSVIQGSSYTF TGTGCCAGCAGTGTAATTCAGGGGTCCAGCTACACCTTC
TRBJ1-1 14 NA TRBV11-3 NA CASSPQTGRTEAFF TGTGCCAGCAGCCCTCAGACAGGTCGAACTGAAGCTTTCTTT
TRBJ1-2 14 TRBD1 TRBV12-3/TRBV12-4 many CASSLAGGDYGYTF TGTGCCAGCAGTTTGGCAGGGGGCGACTATGGCTACACCTTC
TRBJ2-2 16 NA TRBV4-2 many CASSRIQGTNTGELFF TGTGCCAGCAGCCGCATTCAGGGGACGAACACCGGGGAGCTGTTTTTT
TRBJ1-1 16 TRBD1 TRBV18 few CASSPLQGEMPGEAFF TGTGCCAGCTCACCACTACAGGGGGAGATGCCCGGTGAAGCTTTCTTT
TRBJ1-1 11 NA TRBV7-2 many CASSLYEVAFF TGTGCCAGCAGCTTATACGAGGTAGCTTTCTTT
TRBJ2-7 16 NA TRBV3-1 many CASSQVLAHQDRNLYF TGTGCCAGCAGCCAAGTCCTAGCTCACCAAGACCGCAACTTGTACTTC
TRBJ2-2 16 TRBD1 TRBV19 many CASSLAGTGYTGELFF TGTGCCAGTAGTCTCGCCGGGACAGGGTACACCGGGGAGCTGTTTTTT
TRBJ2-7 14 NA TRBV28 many CASSFPARRGEQYF TGTGCCAGCAGTTTTCCGGCGAGAAGGGGCGAGCAGTACTTC
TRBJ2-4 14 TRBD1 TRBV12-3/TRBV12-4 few CASSLVETGLIQYF TGTGCCAGCAGTTTAGTTGAGACAGGGCTCATTCAGTACTTC
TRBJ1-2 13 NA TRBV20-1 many CSASPTENYGYTF TGCAGTGCTAGCCCGACAGAAAACTATGGCTACACCTTC
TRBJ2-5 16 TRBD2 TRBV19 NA CASGRGGKKFEETQYF TGTGCCTCAGGGCGGGGGGGCAAGAAGTTCGAAGAGACCCAGTACTTC
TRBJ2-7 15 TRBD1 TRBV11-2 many CASSQAGQVTYEQYF TGTGCCAGCAGCCAGGCCGGACAGGTTACCTACGAGCAGTACTTC
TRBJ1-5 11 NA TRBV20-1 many CSASRGQPQHF TGCAGTGCTTCAAGGGGTCAGCCCCAGCATTTT
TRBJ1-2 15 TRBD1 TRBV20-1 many CSARKTGTGGNGYTF TGCAGTGCCCGGAAAACCGGGACAGGGGGTAATGGCTACACCTTC